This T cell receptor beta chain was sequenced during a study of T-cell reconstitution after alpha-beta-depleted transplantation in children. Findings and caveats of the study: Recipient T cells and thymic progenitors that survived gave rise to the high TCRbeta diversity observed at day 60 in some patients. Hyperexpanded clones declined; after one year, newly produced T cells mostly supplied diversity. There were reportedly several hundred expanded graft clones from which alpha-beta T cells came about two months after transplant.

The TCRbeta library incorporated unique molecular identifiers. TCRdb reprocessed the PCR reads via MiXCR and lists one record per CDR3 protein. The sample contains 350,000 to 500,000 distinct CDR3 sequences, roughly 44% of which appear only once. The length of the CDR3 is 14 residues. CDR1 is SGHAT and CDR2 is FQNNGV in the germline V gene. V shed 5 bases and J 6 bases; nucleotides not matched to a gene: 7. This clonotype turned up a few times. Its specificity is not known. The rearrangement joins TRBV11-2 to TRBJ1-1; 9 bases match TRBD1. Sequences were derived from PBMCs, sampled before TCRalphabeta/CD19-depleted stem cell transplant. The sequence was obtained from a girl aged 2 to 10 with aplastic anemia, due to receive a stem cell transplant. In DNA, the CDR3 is TGTGCCAGCAGCGGACGACAGGGGGGTCCTGAAGCTTTCTTT. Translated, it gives CASSGRQGGPEAFF. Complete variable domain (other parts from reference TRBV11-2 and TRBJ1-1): EAGVAQSPRYKIIEKRQSVAFWCNPISGHATLYWYQQILGQGPKLLIQFQNNGVVDDSQLPKDRFSAERLKGVDSTLKIQPAKLEDSAVYLCASSGRQGGPEAFFGQGTRLTVV.